A single sample gave rise to the 15 T cell receptor beta chains below, sequenced in a study of T cells in localized non-small cell lung cancer. This table comes from immunoSEQ multiplex PCR, and its TCRdb copy is limited to in-frame clones, with some not included. This sample has about 82,000 clones, with around three quarters found just once. The sample here was PBMCs, taken before any cancer treatment. The receptors come from a man between 40 and 70 years old with stage II squamous cell lung carcinoma.

The chain uses TRBV4-1 and TRBJ1-2, with D possibly TRBD1 on 6 matching bases. This CDR3 is built from 13 residues. Trimming cost V 2 bases and J 4 bases, with 8 bases left between them. Per germline, CDR1 MGHRA and CDR2 YSYEKL. CDR3 sequence: CASSQSQGYGYTF. The CDR3 coding sequence is TGCGCCAGCAGCCAATCACAGGGCTATGGCTACACCTTC.

The chain links TRBV5-1 to TRBJ2-5; the D gene is possibly TRBD1 (5 bases). CDR1 and CDR2 (germline): SGHRS, YFSETQ. V was pared by 5 bases and J by 4 bases, with 12 bases between. The CDR3 extends over 13 amino acids. This chain's CDR3 is CASRRGSGETQYF. Written as DNA, the CDR3 is TGCGCCAGCAGAAGGGGATCGGGAGAGACCCAGTACTTC.

This clone was seen a handful of times. This chain joins TRBV6-6 and TRBJ2-1; the match to TRBD2 covers 12 bases. The CDR3 is 14 amino acids. The V gene's germline CDR1 is MNHNY and CDR2 SVGAGI (reference sequence). V trimming: 5 bases; J trimming: 8 bases; junction bases outside the gene matches: 4. This CDR3 reads CASSLTSGRDEQFF. As DNA, the CDR3 is TGTGCCAGCAGTCTGACTAGCGGGAGAGATGAGCAGTTCTTC.

This chain connects TRBV6-5 to TRBJ2-2; D is perhaps TRBD1 (5 bases). The germline V gene has CDR1 MNHEY and CDR2 SVGAGI. This CDR3 is 13 amino acids long. Trimming shortened V by 8 bases and J by 8 bases, and 15 bases separated the two germline ends. This CDR3 reads CASRDPGAGELFF. The CDR3 coding sequence is TGTGCCAGCCGTGACCCTGGGGCAGGGGAGCTGTTTTTT.

This chain connects TRBV6-6 to TRBJ2-1; possible D gene TRBD1, 6 bases. Trimming stripped 8 bases from V and 0 bases from J, with 14 bases between. This CDR3 is 15 amino acids long. Germline V gene lookup returns CDR1 MNHNY and CDR2 SVGAGI (reference sequence). DNA of the CDR3: TGTGCCAGCCGGGACACCGGGATCTCCTACAATGAGCAGTTCTTC. Residues: CASRDTGISYNEQFF.

The chain couples TRBV19 to TRBJ1-2; D is undetermined. The CDR3 sequence is 13 residues long. Germline V gives CDR1 LNHDA, CDR2 SQIVND (reference sequence). V was clipped by 6 bases and J by 0 bases, with 8 bases between them. The CDR3 DNA reads as TGTGCCAGTAGCTTCGAGGCTAACTATGGCTACACCTTC. Encoded protein: CASSFEANYGYTF.

The gene calls are TRBV6-6 and TRBJ1-1, with 7 bases aligning to TRBD1. The germline V gene has CDR1 MNHNY and CDR2 SVGAGI (reference sequence). V lost 6 bases and J lost 6; bases outside the gene matches: 10. The CDR3 has 14 residues. The CDR3: CASSLDRVGAEAFF. DNA of the CDR3: TGTGCCAGCAGCTTAGACAGGGTGGGGGCTGAAGCTTTCTTT.

This chain joins TRBV2 and TRBJ1-2; 7 bases match TRBD1. With 7 bases clipped from V and 4 bases from J, the junction kept 9 bases outside the gene matches. Germline values: CDR1 SNHLY, CDR2 FYNNEI. This CDR3 region has 14 residues. The DNA of the CDR3 is TGTGCCAGCACTCAGGAGGGGGCAGGCTATGGCTACACCTTC. Protein: CASTQEGAGYGYTF. Full variable domain (rest looked up from reference TRBV2 and TRBJ1-2): EPEVTQTPSHQVTQMGQEVILRCVPISNHLYFYWYRQILGQKVEFLVSFYNNEISEKSEIFDDQFSVERPDGSNFTLKIRSTKLEDSAMYFCASTQEGAGYGYTFGSGTRLTVV.

The J gene is TRBJ2-5, the V gene TRBV18; D possibly corresponds to TRBD1 (5 bases). The CDR3 totals 14 residues. The V gene's germline CDR1 is KGHSH and CDR2 LQKENI. V gave up 2 bases and J gave up 5 bases, with 12 bases separating them. CDR3 DNA: TGTGCCAGCTCACCAACGATGACAGACGAGACCCAGTACTTC. It translates to CASSPTMTDETQYF.

This rearrangement joins TRBV7-2 to TRBJ1-3; no reliable D call. Trimming shortened V by 0 bases and J by 1 base, and 7 bases separated the two germline ends. Germline V gene data show CDR1 as SGHTA and CDR2 as FQGNSA. The CDR3 contains 15 residues. CDR3 residues: CASSLATGSGNTIYF. The CDR3, as DNA: TGTGCCAGCAGCTTAGCTACGGGGTCTGGAAACACCATATATTTT.

The chain carries TRBV19 and TRBJ1-1; TRBD1 aligns across 8 bases. This CDR3 is 15 amino acids long. The germline CDR1 and CDR2 sequences are LNHDA and SQIVND (reference sequence). V was clipped by 5 bases and J by 4 bases; unmatched bases: 9. DNA of the CDR3: TGTGCCAGTAGTCGACGGACAGGGATAGGCACTGAAGCTTTCTTT. Its protein product is CASSRRTGIGTEAFF.

The J gene is TRBJ1-1, the V gene TRBV6-5; D is uncertain. With 9 bases removed from V and 3 bases from J, the gap between germline ends came to 11 bases. CDR3 length: 12 amino acids. The germline CDR1 and CDR2 sequences are MNHEY and SVGAGI. CDR3 DNA: TGTGCCAGTCAAAACGTCGACACTGAAGCTTTCTTT. It specifies CASQNVDTEAFF.

The chain carries TRBV27 and TRBJ1-4; D might be TRBD1 (6 bases). V was pared by 3 bases and J by 8 bases, with 13 bases between. This CDR3 comprises 14 residues. CDR1 is MNHEY and CDR2 is SMNVEV in the germline V gene (reference sequence). The CDR3 is CASSLNRAGEKLFF. As DNA, the CDR3 is TGTGCCAGCAGTTTGAACAGGGCGGGGGAAAAACTGTTTTTT.

This clone showed up just once. The chain carries TRBV21-1 and TRBJ1-5; the table's TRBD1 call for D was not verified on the DNA. TRBV21-1 is a pseudogene segment. The CDR3 contains 18 residues. CDR3 bases: TGTGCCAGCAGCAAAGAGAAATCACAGGGTAATAGCAATCAGCCCCAGCATTTT. Translating it yields CASSKEKSQGNSNQPQHF.

V is TRBV7-8 and J is TRBJ1-5, with a weak D call TRBD1 (6 bases). Trimming pared 1 base from V and 1 base from J, leaving 11 bases between. Germline V gene data show CDR1 as SGHVS and CDR2 as FQNEAQ. The CDR3 covers 16 residues. The chain's CDR3 is CASSLGGQGSNQPQHF. The CDR3, as DNA: TGTGCCAGCAGCTTAGGGGGTCAGGGGAGCAATCAGCCCCAGCATTTT. Together with reference TRBV7-8 and TRBJ1-5, the CDR3 gives the full variable domain: GAGVSQSPRYKVAKRGQDVALRCDPISGHVSLFWYQQALGQGPEFLTYFQNEAQLDKSGLPSDRFFAERPEGSVSTLKIQRTQQEDSAVYLCASSLGGQGSNQPQHFGDGTRLSIL.